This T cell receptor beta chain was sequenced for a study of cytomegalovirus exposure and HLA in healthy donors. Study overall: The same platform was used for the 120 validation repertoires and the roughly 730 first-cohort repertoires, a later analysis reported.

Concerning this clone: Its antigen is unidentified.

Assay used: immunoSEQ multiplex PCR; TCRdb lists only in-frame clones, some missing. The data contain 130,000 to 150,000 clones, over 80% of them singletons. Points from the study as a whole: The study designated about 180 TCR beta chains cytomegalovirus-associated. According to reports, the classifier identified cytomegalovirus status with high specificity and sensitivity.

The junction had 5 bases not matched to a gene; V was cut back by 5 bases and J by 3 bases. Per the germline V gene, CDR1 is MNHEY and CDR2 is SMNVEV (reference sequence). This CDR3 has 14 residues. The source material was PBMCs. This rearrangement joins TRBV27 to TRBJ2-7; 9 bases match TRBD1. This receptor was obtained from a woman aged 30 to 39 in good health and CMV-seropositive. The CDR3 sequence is CASSPTDRGYEQYF. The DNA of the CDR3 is TGTGCCAGCAGTCCCACGGACAGGGGCTACGAGCAGTACTTC.